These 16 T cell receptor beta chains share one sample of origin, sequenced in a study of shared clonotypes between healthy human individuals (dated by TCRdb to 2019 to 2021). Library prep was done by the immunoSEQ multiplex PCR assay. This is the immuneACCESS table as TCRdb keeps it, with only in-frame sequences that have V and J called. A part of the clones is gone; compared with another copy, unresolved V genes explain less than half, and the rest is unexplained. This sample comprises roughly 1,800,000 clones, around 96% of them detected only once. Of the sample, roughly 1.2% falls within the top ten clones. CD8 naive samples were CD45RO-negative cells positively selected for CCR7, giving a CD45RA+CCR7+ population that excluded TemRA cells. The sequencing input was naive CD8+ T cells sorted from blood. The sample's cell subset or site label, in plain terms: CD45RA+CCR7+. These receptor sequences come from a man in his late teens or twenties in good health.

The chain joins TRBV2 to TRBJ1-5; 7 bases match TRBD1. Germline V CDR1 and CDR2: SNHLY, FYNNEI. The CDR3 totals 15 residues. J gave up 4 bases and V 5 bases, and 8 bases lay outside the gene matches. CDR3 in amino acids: CASSPGQNSNQPQHF. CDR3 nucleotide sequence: TGTGCCAGCAGTCCGGGACAGAATTCAAATCAGCCCCAGCATTTT.

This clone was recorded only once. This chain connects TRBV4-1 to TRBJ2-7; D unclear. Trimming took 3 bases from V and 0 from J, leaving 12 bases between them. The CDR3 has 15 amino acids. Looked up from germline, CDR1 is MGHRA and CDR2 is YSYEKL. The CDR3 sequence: CASSHYDTSSYEQYF. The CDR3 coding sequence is TGCGCCAGCAGCCACTACGACACCTCCTCCTACGAGCAGTACTTC.

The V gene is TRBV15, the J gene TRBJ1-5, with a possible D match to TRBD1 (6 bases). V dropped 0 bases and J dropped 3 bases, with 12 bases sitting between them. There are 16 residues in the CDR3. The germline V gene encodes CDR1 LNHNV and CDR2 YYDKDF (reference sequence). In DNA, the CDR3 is TGTGCCACCAGCAGAGACTCGGACAGCGCCAATCAGCCCCAGCATTTT. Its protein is CATSRDSDSANQPQHF. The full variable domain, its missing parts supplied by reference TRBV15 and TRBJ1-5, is DAMVIQNPRYQVTQFGKPVTLSCSQTLNHNVMYWYQQKSSQAPKLLFHYYDKDFNNEADTPDNFQSRRPNTSFCFLDIRSPGLGDTAMYLCATSRDSDSANQPQHFGDGTRLSIL.

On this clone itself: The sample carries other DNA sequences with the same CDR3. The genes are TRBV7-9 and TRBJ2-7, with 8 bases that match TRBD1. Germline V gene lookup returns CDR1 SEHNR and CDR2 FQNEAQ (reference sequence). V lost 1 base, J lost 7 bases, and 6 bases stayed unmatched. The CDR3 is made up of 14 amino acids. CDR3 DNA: TGTGCCAGCAGCTTAGTCCAGGGGGCCGGGGAGCAGTACTTC. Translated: CASSLVQGAGEQYF.

The CDR3 DNA follows: TGTGCCAGCAGGGAGAGTCCCACCGAAGCTTTCTTT. Protein: CASRESPTEAFF. This rearrangement joins TRBV5-5 to TRBJ1-1; D unresolved. CDR1 and CDR2 (germline): SGHKS, YYEKEE (reference sequence). The CDR3 loop spans 12 amino acids. V lost 5 bases, J lost 8 bases, and 13 bases lay in between.

The CDR3 region is CASSPGPPGAEAFF. Here the CDR3 DNA reads TGTGCCAGCAGTCCGGGGCCGCCGGGGGCTGAAGCTTTCTTT. The chain joins TRBV6-1 to TRBJ1-1; maybe TRBD1 (5 bases). Trimming removed 5 bases from V and 6 bases from J, with 16 bases in between. Germline CDR1 MNHNS, CDR2 SASEGT. The CDR3 runs 14 residues.

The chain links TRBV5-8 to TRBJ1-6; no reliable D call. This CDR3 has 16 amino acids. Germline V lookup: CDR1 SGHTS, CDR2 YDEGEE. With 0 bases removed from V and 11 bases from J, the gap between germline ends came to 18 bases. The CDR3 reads CASSLVGFGVRPPLHF. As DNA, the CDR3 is TGTGCCAGCAGCTTGGTTGGGTTCGGAGTGAGGCCACCCCTCCACTTT.

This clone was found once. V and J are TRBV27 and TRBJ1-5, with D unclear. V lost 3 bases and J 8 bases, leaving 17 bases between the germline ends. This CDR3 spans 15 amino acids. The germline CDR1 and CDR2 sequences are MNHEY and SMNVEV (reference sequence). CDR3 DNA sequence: TGTGCCAGCAGTTTCGGGGAAGGGCTTGGGGAGCCCCAGCATTTT. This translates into CASSFGEGLGEPQHF.

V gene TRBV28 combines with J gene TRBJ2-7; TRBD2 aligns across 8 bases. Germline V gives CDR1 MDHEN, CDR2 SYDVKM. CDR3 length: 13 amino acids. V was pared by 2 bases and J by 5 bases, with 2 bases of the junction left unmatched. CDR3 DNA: TGTGCCAGCAGTTTAGCGGGGGGCAACGAGCAGTACTTC. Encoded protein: CASSLAGGNEQYF.

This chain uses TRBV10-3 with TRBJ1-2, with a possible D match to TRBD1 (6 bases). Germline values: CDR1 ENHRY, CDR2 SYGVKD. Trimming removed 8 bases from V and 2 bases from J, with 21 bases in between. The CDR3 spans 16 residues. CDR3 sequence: CAISRPRDTRNYGYTF. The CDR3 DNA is TGTGCCATCTCCCGCCCCCGGGACACCAGAAACTATGGCTACACCTTC.

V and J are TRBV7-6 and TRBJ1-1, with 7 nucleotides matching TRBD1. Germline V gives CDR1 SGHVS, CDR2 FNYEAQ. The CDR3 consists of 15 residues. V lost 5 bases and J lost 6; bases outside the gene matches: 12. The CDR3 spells CASSQTGFVDAEAFF. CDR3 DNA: TGTGCCAGCAGCCAGACAGGGTTTGTGGACGCTGAAGCTTTCTTT. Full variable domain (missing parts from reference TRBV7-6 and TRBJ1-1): GAGVSQSPRYKVTKRGQDVALRCDPISGHVSLYWYRQALGQGPEFLTYFNYEAQQDKSGLPNDRFSAERPEGSISTLTIQRTEQRDSAMYRCASSQTGFVDAEAFFGQGTRLTVV.

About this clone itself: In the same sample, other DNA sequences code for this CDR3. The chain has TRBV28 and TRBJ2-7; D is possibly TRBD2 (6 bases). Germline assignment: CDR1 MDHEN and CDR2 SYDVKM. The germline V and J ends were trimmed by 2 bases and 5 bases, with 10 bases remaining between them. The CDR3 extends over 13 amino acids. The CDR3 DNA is TGTGCCAGCAGTTTAGGAGGCGGGGACGAGCAGTACTTC. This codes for CASSLGGGDEQYF. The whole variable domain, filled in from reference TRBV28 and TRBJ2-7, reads DVKVTQSSRYLVKRTGEKVFLECVQDMDHENMFWYRQDPGLGLRLIYFSYDVKMKEKGDIPEGYSVSREKKERFSLILESASTNQTSMYLCASSLGGGDEQYFGPGTRLTVT.

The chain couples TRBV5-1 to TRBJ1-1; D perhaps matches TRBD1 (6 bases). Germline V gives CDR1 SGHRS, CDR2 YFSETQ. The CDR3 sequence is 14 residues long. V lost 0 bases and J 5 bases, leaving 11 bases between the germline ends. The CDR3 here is CASSLVPGETEAFF. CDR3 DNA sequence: TGCGCCAGCAGCTTGGTGCCAGGGGAAACTGAAGCTTTCTTT.

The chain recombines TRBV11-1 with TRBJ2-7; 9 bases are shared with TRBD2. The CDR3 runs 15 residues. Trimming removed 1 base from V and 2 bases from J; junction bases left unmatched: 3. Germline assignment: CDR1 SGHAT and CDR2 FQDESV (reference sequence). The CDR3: CASSLEASGAYEQYF. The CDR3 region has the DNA TGTGCCAGCAGCTTAGAGGCTAGCGGGGCCTACGAGCAGTACTTC.

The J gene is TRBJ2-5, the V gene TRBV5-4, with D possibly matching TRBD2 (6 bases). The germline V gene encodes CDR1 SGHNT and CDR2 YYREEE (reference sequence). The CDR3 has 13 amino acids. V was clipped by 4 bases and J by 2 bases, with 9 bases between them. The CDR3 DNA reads TGTGCCAGCAGCGTTAGCGGTCAAGAGACCCAGTACTTC. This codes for CASSVSGQETQYF.

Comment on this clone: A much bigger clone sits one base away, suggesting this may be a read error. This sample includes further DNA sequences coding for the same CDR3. The CDR3 DNA is TGTGCCAGCAGCCCGGACGGCTATGGCTACACCTTC. It yields the protein CASSPDGYGYTF. The chain is built from TRBV27 and TRBJ1-2; D not certain. Germline loops: CDR1 MNHEY, CDR2 SMNVEV (reference sequence). This CDR3 is built from 12 residues. Trimming pared 6 bases from V and 4 bases from J, leaving 9 bases between.